Listed below are T cell receptor beta chains from one sample, sequenced in a study of blood T cells in healthy people across ages. TCRdb reprocessed the 5' RACE reads with MiXCR, giving one entry per CDR3 protein. In the table there are around 1.1 million distinct CDR3 sequences, under 40% of which are singletons. Material: blood. The receptor source for this set is a man between 18 and 29 years old in good health. Both conserved end residues are part of each CDR3. Fields, in order: CDR3 protein, CDR3 DNA, V gene, J gene, D gene, clone size. A D gene is named only where the DNA matches it firmly. Expanded clones get a size class; other rows say once, few or many, or leave the size out.

CDR3: CASSLDQGAFTGELFF; DNA: TGTGCCAGCAGCTTAGACCAGGGGGCGTTCACCGGGGAGCTGTTTTTT; V: TRBV7-2; J: TRBJ2-2; D: TRBD1; size: -
CDR3: CASSLAGKVTDTQYF; DNA: TGTGCCAGCAGTCTAGCGGGGAAGGTCACAGATACACAGTATTTT; V: TRBV12-3/TRBV12-4; J: TRBJ2-3; D: TRBD2; size: -
CDR3: CASSLDTLPQHF; DNA: TGTGCCAGCAGCTTAGACACACTACCCCAGCATTTT; V: TRBV7-2; J: TRBJ1-5; D: -; size: -
CDR3: CASSQDNSQPQHF; DNA: TGCGCCAGCAGCCAAGATAATAGTCAGCCCCAGCATTTT; V: TRBV4-1; J: TRBJ1-5; D: -; size: few
CDR3: CASSAGQPNEKLFF; DNA: TGTGCCAGCAGCGCGGGACAGCCTAATGAAAAACTGTTTTTT; V: TRBV12-3/TRBV12-4; J: TRBJ1-4; D: TRBD1; size: -
CDR3: CASSLGGTPDTQYF; DNA: TGTGCCAGCAGCTTAGGGGGCACCCCAGATACGCAGTATTTT; V: TRBV7-9; J: TRBJ2-3; D: -; size: -
CDR3: CASSPSPGPSHNEQFF; DNA: TGTGCCAGCTCACCATCTCCGGGGCCCAGTCACAATGAGCAGTTCTTC; V: TRBV18; J: TRBJ2-1; D: -; size: once
CDR3: CASSFTQADTQYF; DNA: TGTGCCAGCAGTTTTACGCAGGCAGATACGCAGTATTTT; V: TRBV7-9; J: TRBJ2-3; D: -; size: once
CDR3: CASRVSGASTDTQYF; DNA: TGCGCCAGTAGAGTCTCAGGAGCCAGCACAGATACGCAGTATTTT; V: TRBV5-1; J: TRBJ2-3; D: -; size: few
CDR3: CASSRDSNYNEQYF; DNA: TGTGCCAGCAGCCGGGACAGTAACTACAATGAGCAGTACTTC; V: TRBV12-3/TRBV12-4; J: TRBJ2-7; D: TRBD1; size: -
CDR3: CASSQGGFYEQYF; DNA: TGTGCCAGCAGCCAAGGAGGGTTCTACGAGCAGTACTTC; V: TRBV4-2; J: TRBJ2-7; D: -; size: -
CDR3: CASSQAPPGQGNSPLHF; DNA: TGCGCCAGCAGCCAAGCACCCCCCGGACAGGGAAATTCACCCCTCCACTTT; V: TRBV4-3; J: TRBJ1-6; D: TRBD1; size: -
CDR3: CASSELALRETQYF; DNA: TGTGCCAGCAGTGAACTAGCGCTCAGGGAGACCCAGTACTTC; V: TRBV2; J: TRBJ2-5; D: -; size: once